One sample yielded the 2 T cell receptor beta chains listed below, sequenced in a study of T cell responses to AZD1222 COVID-19 vaccine. Profiled with immunoSEQ multiplex PCR; TCRdb holds only in-frame clones, not every one. The table shows 180,000 or so clones, with 80% to 95% occurring only once. The input for sequencing was peripheral blood, taken 28 days after the second AZD1222 dose. These receptor sequences come from an adult who received the AZD1222 COVID-19 vaccine.

This rearrangement joins TRBV10-3 to TRBJ1-1; D call uncertain. CDR1 and CDR2 from the germline V gene are ENHRY and SYGVKD. The length of the CDR3 is 15 residues. The V end was cut by 2 bases, the J end by 0 bases, with 10 bases between. In DNA, the CDR3 is TGTGCCATCAGTGAGGGAGGCAGTCTGAACACTGAAGCTTTCTTT. This translates into CAISEGGSLNTEAFF.

The chain employs TRBV5-6 and TRBJ1-2; no firm D call. The CDR3 loop spans 14 amino acids. Germline lookup yields CDR1 SGHDT and CDR2 YYEEEE. The V gene lost 0 bases and the J gene lost 6 bases, with 12 bases spanning the gap. The CDR3 loop is CASSLGGRDHGYTF. CDR3 DNA sequence: TGTGCCAGCAGCTTGGGAGGTAGGGATCATGGCTACACCTTC.